The clone carrying this T cell receptor beta chain rates as medium-sized. The antigen remains unidentified. The memory fraction was CD4+CD45RO+CD25- cells. Full-length variable regions came from constant-region reverse primers plus semi-nested Nested Universal Primer A PCR. TCRdb re-called the 5' RACE reads with MiXCR, one entry per CDR3 protein. This table holds thousands of distinct CDR3 sequences, 35% to 45% found once. Study outcomes and limitations: Tumor-infiltrating Treg TCR alpha and beta sequences overlapped most with tumor naive CD4+ T cells, then blood naive.

The origin of this receptor is a female donor with breast cancer. The sequencing sample was made of memory CD4+ T cells sorted from blood. Subset: memory CD4+ T cells, CD4+CD45RO+CD25-.

The CDR3 nucleotides are TGTGCCAGCAGCGACCCTAGCGGGGGGCCCCAGTTCTTC. Its translation: CASSDPSGGPQFF. V and J are TRBV3-1 and TRBJ2-1, with 11 nucleotides matching TRBD2. This CDR3 has 13 amino acids. Germline lookup yields CDR1 LGHDT and CDR2 YNNKEL (reference sequence). The ends lost 5 bases at V and 13 bases at J; junction bases unmatched: 7.